The table lists the clone carrying this TCR beta chain with many counts. The antigen is unknown. Preparing the TCRbeta library involved the use of unique molecular identifiers. TCRdb redid the calling of the PCR reads with MiXCR, one entry per CDR3 protein. This table has about 300,000 distinct CDR3 sequences, around 10% appearing once. The V end was cut by 5 bases, the J end by 2 bases, with 12 bases between. CDR1 and CDR2 (germline): SGHAT, FQNNGV. This CDR3 spans 15 amino acids. This sample is part of a study of T-cell reconstitution after alpha-beta-depleted transplantation in children. Findings and limits, study-wide: Counts and diversity of T cells one year after transplant came mostly from newly produced T cells. Expanded graft clones numbering several hundred reportedly gave rise to alpha-beta T cells about two months after transplant.

This material consisted of PBMCs, taken before TCRalphabeta/CD19-depleted stem cell transplant. The receptor was derived from a boy younger than two with acute myeloid leukemia, due to receive a stem cell transplant. The chain joins TRBV11-2 to TRBJ1-4, with D tentatively TRBD1 (6 bases). The CDR3 is CASSPQGMTNEKLFF. The CDR3 region has the DNA TGTGCCAGCAGCCCCCAGGGGATGACTAATGAAAAACTGTTTTTT.